This T cell receptor (beta chain) was found in a study of T cell changes during pregnancy in multiple sclerosis. Data came from immunoSEQ multiplex PCR; TCRdb stores just in-frame clones and leaves some out. The table includes about 70,000 clones, over 80% detected once. The CDR3 totals 16 residues. Per germline, CDR1 SEHNR and CDR2 FQNEAQ (reference sequence). V lost 4 bases to trimming and J lost 2 bases, with 14 bases between them. The chain links TRBV7-9 to TRBJ1-4; D is ambiguous. The sample here was peripheral blood, taken before pregnancy. The TCR comes from a female donor with multiple sclerosis, enrolled in a pregnancy study. CDR3 region: CASSSFGAATNEKLFF. The CDR3 DNA follows: TGTGCCAGCAGCTCATTCGGTGCGGCCACTAATGAAAAACTGTTTTTT.